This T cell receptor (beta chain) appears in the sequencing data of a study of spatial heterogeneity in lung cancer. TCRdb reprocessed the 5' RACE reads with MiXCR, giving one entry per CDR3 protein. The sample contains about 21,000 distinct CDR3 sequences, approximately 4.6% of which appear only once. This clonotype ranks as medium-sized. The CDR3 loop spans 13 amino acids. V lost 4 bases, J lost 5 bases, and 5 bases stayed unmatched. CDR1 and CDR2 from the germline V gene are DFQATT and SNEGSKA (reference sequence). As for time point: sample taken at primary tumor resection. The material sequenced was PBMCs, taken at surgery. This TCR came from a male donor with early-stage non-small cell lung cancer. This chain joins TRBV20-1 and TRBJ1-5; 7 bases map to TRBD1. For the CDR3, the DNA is TGCAGTGCTATAGGGACAGCAGATCAGCCCCAGCATTTT. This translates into CSAIGTADQPQHF.